The next 11 T cell receptor beta chains were all read from a single sample in a study of regulatory T cells in long-lasting Graves disease. Time point here: newly diagnosed GD, antithyroid drugs for less than 3 months. From PBMCs, RNA was extracted and then used to make the TCR library. Library construction for TCR beta used iRepertoire HTBI primers and Arm-PCR of CDR3 regions. TCRdb independently ran MiXCR on the multiplex PCR reads; one entry per CDR3 protein. The sample carries hundreds of thousands of distinct CDR3 sequences, over 12% recorded once. A further study also used this sample, focusing on T cells in Graves' hyperthyroidism and ophthalmopathy.

The source was peripheral blood mononuclear cells (PBMCs), collected at new diagnosis, from a patient treated with antithyroid drugs. These receptors all come from a middle-aged woman with Graves disease.

This clonotype was detected ten times or more. The chain has TRBV28 and TRBJ2-7; 9 bases agree with TRBD1. The CDR3 has 14 residues. The germline V gene has CDR1 MDHEN and CDR2 SYDVKM. V was pared by 6 bases and J by 6 bases, with 9 bases of the junction left unmatched. CDR3 residues: CASRRDRVNGEQYF. CDR3 in DNA: TGTGCCAGCAGGCGGGACAGGGTCAATGGCGAGCAGTACTTC.

This chain links TRBV20-1 with TRBJ2-3; maybe TRBD2 (6 bases). The CDR3 runs to 15 residues. Germline lookup yields CDR1 DFQATT and CDR2 SNEGSKA (reference sequence). Trimming shortened V by 5 bases and J by 7 bases, and 22 bases separated the two germline ends. The CDR3 loop reads CSAPPGGAGHNTQYF. DNA for the CDR3: TGCAGTGCTCCTCCCGGCGGGGCGGGGCACAATACGCAGTATTTT.

This clonotype was seen many times. This chain's CDR3 is CASIGAGGNNEQFF. The CDR3 DNA reads TGTGCCAGCATCGGGGCGGGAGGAAACAATGAGCAGTTCTTC. The J gene is TRBJ2-1, the V gene TRBV2; 8 bases align to TRBD2. There are 14 residues in the CDR3. V lost 7 bases, J lost 5 bases, and 7 bases stayed unmatched. Per germline, CDR1 SNHLY and CDR2 FYNNEI.

V usage is TRBV20-1 and J usage is TRBJ1-1; TRBD1 is a possible D gene (6 bases). Germline-derived CDR1 and CDR2 are DFQATT and SNEGSKA (reference sequence). The ends were cut back, 8 bases at V and 3 bases at J, with 19 bases in the middle. This CDR3 is 14 amino acids long. CDR3 sequence: CSLRPTGLYTEAFF. CDR3 in DNA: TGCAGTCTCAGACCCACAGGGCTCTACACTGAAGCTTTCTTT.

The CDR3 DNA reads as TGTGCCAGCACTCAAAGTTGGGATTCCTCCTACAATGAGCAGTTCTTC. It is translated as CASTQSWDSSYNEQFF. V usage is TRBV6-2 or TRBV6-3 and J usage is TRBJ2-1; no definite D call. Trimming shortened V by 7 bases and J by 0 bases, and 16 bases separated the two germline ends. This CDR3 is built from 16 residues. Looked up from germline, CDR1 is MNHEY and CDR2 is SVGEGT.

This clonotype was recorded many times. The chain combines TRBV7-2 with TRBJ2-7; 11 positions agree with TRBD1. Germline lookup yields CDR1 SGHTA and CDR2 FQGNSA. The CDR3 extends over 15 amino acids. Losses at the gene ends were 7 bases for V and 3 bases for J; bases not matched to a gene: 8. The CDR3 loop reads CASTLSGTGGYEQYF. CDR3 sequence (DNA): TGTGCCAGCACCCTTTCCGGGACAGGGGGCTACGAGCAGTACTTC.

This chain uses TRBV7-9 with TRBJ2-1, with 12 nucleotides matching TRBD2. This CDR3 spans 15 amino acids. Trimming took 7 bases from V and 7 from J; bases not matched to a gene: 8. Germline CDR1 and CDR2: SEHNR and FQNEAQ (reference sequence). In DNA form, the CDR3 reads TGTGCCAGCACCAGACTAGCGGGAGTTCGAAATGAGCAGTTCTTC. Encoded protein: CASTRLAGVRNEQFF.

This clonotype was counted many times. The chain combines TRBV11-2 with TRBJ1-2; D is perhaps TRBD1 (6 bases). The CDR3 covers 13 residues. The germline V gene encodes CDR1 SGHAT and CDR2 FQNNGV. The germline V and J ends were trimmed by 5 bases and 3 bases, with 10 bases remaining between them. This chain's CDR3 is CASSEGGYYGYTF. As DNA, the CDR3 is TGTGCCAGCAGCGAAGGGGGTTACTATGGCTACACCTTC.

The chain joins TRBV5-6 to TRBJ2-1; no clear D. CDR3 length equals 15 residues. Germline lookup yields CDR1 SGHDT and CDR2 YYEEEE. Trimming shortened V by 1 base and J by 8 bases, and 16 bases separated the two germline ends. This CDR3 reads CASSLRAVLWYEQFF. The CDR3 DNA is TGTGCCAGCAGCTTGAGGGCGGTTTTATGGTATGAGCAGTTCTTC. Supplemented by reference TRBV5-6 and TRBJ2-1, the full variable domain reads DAGVTQSPTHLIKTRGQQVTLRCSPKSGHDTVSWYQQALGQGPQFIFQYYEEEERQRGNFPDRFSGHQFPNYSSELNVNALLLGDSALYLCASSLRAVLWYEQFFGPGTRLTVL.

This clonotype occurred many times. This chain uses TRBV13 with TRBJ2-5; unclear D gene. Germline CDR1 reads PRHDT; CDR2 reads FYEKMQ (reference sequence). V was cut by 5 bases and J by 2 bases, with 12 bases left in between. This CDR3 is 14 amino acids long. The CDR3 spells CASSPRAAQETQYF. The CDR3 DNA reads as TGTGCCAGCAGCCCCCGTGCGGCGCAAGAGACCCAGTACTTC. Complete variable domain (other parts from reference TRBV13 and TRBJ2-5): AAGVIQSPRHLIKEKRETATLKCYPIPRHDTVYWYQQGPGQDPQFLISFYEKMQSDKGSIPDRFSAQQFSDYHSELNMSSLELGDSALYFCASSPRAAQETQYFGPGTRLLVL.

This clonotype was seen ten or more times. CDR3 sequence (DNA): TGTGCCAGCAGCCCCTCGGACAGGGAGGTCTACGAGCAGTACTTC. It translates to CASSPSDREVYEQYF. The chain uses TRBV12-3 or TRBV12-4 and TRBJ2-7; 8 bases are shared with TRBD1. The CDR3 contains 15 residues. V was pared by 6 bases and J by 3 bases, with 10 bases of the junction left unmatched.